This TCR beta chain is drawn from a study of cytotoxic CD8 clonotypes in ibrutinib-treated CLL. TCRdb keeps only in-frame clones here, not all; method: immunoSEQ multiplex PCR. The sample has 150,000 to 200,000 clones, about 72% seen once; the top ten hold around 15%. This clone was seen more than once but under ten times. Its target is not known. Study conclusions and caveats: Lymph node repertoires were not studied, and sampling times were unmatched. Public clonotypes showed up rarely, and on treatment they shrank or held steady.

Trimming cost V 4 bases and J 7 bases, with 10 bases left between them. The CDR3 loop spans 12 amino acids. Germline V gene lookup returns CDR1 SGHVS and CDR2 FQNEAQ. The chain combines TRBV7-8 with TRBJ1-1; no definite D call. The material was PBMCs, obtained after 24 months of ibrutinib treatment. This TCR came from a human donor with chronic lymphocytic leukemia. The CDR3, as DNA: TGTGCCAGCAGCTCCTGGACGGTTGAAGCTTTCTTT. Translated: CASSSWTVEAFF.